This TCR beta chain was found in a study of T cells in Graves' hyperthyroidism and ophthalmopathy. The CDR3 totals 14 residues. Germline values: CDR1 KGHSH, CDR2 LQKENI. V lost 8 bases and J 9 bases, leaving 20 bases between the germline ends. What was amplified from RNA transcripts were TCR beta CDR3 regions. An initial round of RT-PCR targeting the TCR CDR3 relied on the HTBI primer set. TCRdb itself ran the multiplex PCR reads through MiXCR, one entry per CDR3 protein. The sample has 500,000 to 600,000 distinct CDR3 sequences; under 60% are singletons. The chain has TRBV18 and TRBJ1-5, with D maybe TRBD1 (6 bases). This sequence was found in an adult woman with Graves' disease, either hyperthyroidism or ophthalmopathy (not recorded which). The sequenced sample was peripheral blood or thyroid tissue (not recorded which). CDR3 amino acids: CASSQGHPGGPQHF. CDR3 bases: TGTGCCAGCAGCCAGGGACACCCCGGGGGGCCCCAGCATTTT.